Presented here are 9 T cell receptor beta chains from one specimen sequenced in a study of regulatory T cells in long-lasting Graves disease (dated by TCRdb to about 2021). In the paper's terms, the time point label means: persistent/refractory GD, antithyroid drugs over 5 years with positive TRAb. For both TCR sequencing and RNA sequencing, RNA was extracted from PBMCs in TRIzol. The library relied on multiplex PCR. The sequencer listed for this sample is Illumina HiSeq 4000. iRepertoire HTBI primers and Arm-PCR amplification of CDR3 regions were used to construct TCR beta libraries. TCRdb reran the public reads through fastp at Q25 and MiXCR, keeping productive beta chains. Rows with one shared CDR3 protein collapse into an entry with the most common genes and DNA. The sample has approximately 500,000 distinct CDR3 sequences on record, 20% to 25% of them singletons. The ten largest account for roughly 7.7% of the sample.

The starting material was peripheral blood mononuclear cells (PBMCs), obtained when the disease was refractory, from a patient treated with antithyroid drugs. The source of these receptors is a female donor with Graves disease.

This clonotype has more than one count but fewer than ten. This chain links TRBV20-1 with TRBJ1-1; a possible D gene is TRBD1 (6 bases). V was clipped by 8 bases and J by 4 bases, with 11 bases between them. This CDR3 is built from 11 residues. Germline V CDR1 and CDR2: DFQATT, SNEGSKA (reference sequence). The DNA for the CDR3 is TGCAGTAGGGGGGGTAGCACTGAAGCTTTCTTT. This codes for CSRGGSTEAFF.

This clonotype came up a few times. Here the CDR3 DNA reads TGCAGTGCGTTGGCAGTGAGCTCCTACAATGAGCAGTTCTTC. It specifies CSALAVSSYNEQFF. V gene TRBV20-1 combines with J gene TRBJ2-1; D not resolved. Germline loops: CDR1 DFQATT, CDR2 SNEGSKA (reference sequence). The CDR3 is 14 amino acids. V shed 6 bases and J shed 0 bases, with 12 bases lying between them.

This clonotype was observed many times. The V and J genes are TRBV11-2 and TRBJ2-2; unclear D gene. V shed 3 bases and J shed 4 bases, with 9 bases lying between them. The CDR3 runs to 14 residues. Germline V CDR1 and CDR2: SGHAT, FQNNGV. CDR3 residues: CASSLGTFTGELFF. CDR3 sequence (DNA): TGTGCCAGCAGCTTGGGCACCTTCACCGGGGAGCTGTTTTTT.

V gene TRBV9 combines with J gene TRBJ2-7; D perhaps matches TRBD2 (6 bases). In germline, CDR1 is SGDLS, CDR2 YYNGEE. The CDR3 is made up of 14 amino acids. V lost 4 bases and J 5 bases, leaving 16 bases between the germline ends. In DNA, the CDR3 is TGTGCCAGCAGCCTCCGGGACTCCTGGGACGAGCAGTACTTC. It translates to CASSLRDSWDEQYF.

J is TRBJ2-3 and V is TRBV27; D is perhaps TRBD1 or TRBD2 (5 bases each). Germline V gene lookup returns CDR1 MNHEY and CDR2 SMNVEV (reference sequence). CDR3 length: 15 residues. Trimming pared 3 bases from V and 1 base from J, leaving 11 bases between. The CDR3 here is CASSFPGTGTDTQYF. CDR3 sequence (DNA): TGTGCCAGCAGTTTCCCCGGGACCGGCACAGATACGCAGTATTTT.

As for this clonotype: Since a much larger clone is just one base distant, this may be a read error. The conserved closing phenylalanine or tryptophan is absent in this CDR3, likely reflecting a read error. The chain joins TRBV6-1 to TRBJ1-5; possible D gene TRBD1, 5 bases. The CDR3 totals 12 residues. Germline V gene lookup returns CDR1 MNHNS and CDR2 SASEGT. Deletions cut 6 bases from V and 6 bases from J, with 9 bases between. CDR3 protein: CASRDISQPQHL. CDR3 bases: TGTGCCAGCAGGGACATCTCTCAGCCCCAGCATCTT.

This clonotype has ten or more counts. The rearrangement uses TRBV11-2 and TRBJ1-2; TRBD1 is a possible D gene (5 bases). This CDR3 comprises 12 residues. CDR1 and CDR2 from the germline V gene are SGHAT and FQNNGV. Trimming removed 5 bases at V and 8 bases at J, with 12 bases between. CDR3 coding DNA: TGTGCCAGCAGCCGGGGGATCGAGGGCTACACCTTC. Its translation is CASSRGIEGYTF.

This clonotype came up many times. The gene calls are TRBV2 and TRBJ1-2; possibly TRBD1 for D (6 bases). Per the germline V gene, CDR1 is SNHLY and CDR2 is FYNNEI. The CDR3 has 16 amino acids. V lost 0 bases, J lost 4 bases, and 15 bases lay in between. The CDR3 coding sequence is TGTGCCAGCAGTGAAGCCCAGGGGCGACCTTCCTATGGCTACACCTTC. Its translation: CASSEAQGRPSYGYTF.

This clonotype showed up many times. The V gene is TRBV27, the J gene TRBJ2-7, with 7 bases aligning to TRBD1. V gave up 6 bases and J gave up 0 bases; unmatched junction bases: 5. This CDR3 comprises 14 residues. Germline V CDR1 and CDR2: MNHEY, SMNVEV (reference sequence). The CDR3 DNA follows: TGTGCCAGCAGCCCCCGGGACAGCTCCTACGAGCAGTACTTC. As protein: CASSPRDSSYEQYF.